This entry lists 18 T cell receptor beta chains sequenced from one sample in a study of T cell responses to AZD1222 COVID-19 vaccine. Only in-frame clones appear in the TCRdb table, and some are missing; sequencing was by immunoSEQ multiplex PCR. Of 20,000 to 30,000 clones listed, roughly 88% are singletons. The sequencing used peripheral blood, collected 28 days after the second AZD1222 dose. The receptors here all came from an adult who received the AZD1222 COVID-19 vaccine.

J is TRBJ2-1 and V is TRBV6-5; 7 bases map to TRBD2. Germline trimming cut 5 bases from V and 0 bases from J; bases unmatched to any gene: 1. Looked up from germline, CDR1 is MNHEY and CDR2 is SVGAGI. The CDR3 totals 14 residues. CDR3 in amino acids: CASSTGGSYNEQFF. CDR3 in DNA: TGTGCCAGCAGTACGGGGGGCTCCTACAATGAGCAGTTCTTC.

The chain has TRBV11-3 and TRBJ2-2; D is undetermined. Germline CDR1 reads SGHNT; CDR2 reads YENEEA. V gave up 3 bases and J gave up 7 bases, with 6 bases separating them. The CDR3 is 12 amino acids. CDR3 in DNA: TGTGCCAGCAGCTTCGGAAGCGGGGAGCTGTTTTTT. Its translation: CASSFGSGELFF.

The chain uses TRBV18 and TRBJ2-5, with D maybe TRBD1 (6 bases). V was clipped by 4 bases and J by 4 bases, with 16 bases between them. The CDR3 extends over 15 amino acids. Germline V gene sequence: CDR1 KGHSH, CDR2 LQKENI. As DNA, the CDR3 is TGTGCCAGCTCACGCTACAGGGTCGGGGCAGAGACCCAGTACTTC. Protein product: CASSRYRVGAETQYF. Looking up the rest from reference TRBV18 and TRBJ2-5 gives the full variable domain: NAGVMQNPRHLVRRRGQEARLRCSPMKGHSHVYWYRQLPEEGLKFMVYLQKENIIDESGMPKERFSAEFPKEGPSILRIQQVVRGDSAAYFCASSRYRVGAETQYFGPGTRLLVL.

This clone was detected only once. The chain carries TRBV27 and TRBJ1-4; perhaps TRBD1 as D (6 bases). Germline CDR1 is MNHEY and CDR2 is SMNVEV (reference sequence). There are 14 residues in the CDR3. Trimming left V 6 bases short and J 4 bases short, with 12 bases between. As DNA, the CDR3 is TGTGCCAGCAGCGGGGGGGCGGGTAATGAAAAACTGTTTTTT. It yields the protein CASSGGAGNEKLFF. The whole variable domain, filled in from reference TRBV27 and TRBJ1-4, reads EAQVTQNPRYLITVTGKKLTVTCSQNMNHEYMSWYRQDPGLGLRQIYYSMNVEVTDKGDVPEGYKVSRKEKRNFPLILESPSPNQTSLYFCASSGGAGNEKLFFGSGTQLSVL.

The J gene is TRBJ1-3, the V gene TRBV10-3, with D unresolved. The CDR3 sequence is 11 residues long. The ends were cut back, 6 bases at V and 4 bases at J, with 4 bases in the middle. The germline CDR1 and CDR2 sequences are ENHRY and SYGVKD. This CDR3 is CAIRPGNTIYF. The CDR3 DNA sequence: TGTGCCATCAGGCCCGGAAACACCATATATTTT.

CDR3 nucleotides: TGCGCCAGCAGCTTGGATCTCCCCGGGGAGCTGTTTTTT. Encoded protein: CASSLDLPGELFF. The chain recombines TRBV5-1 with TRBJ2-2; D gene ambiguous. This CDR3 has 13 amino acids. Germline V CDR1 and CDR2: SGHRS, YFSETQ. V was clipped by 0 bases and J by 6 bases, with 6 bases between them.

CDR3 DNA sequence: TGTGCCAGCAGCAAAGGGGCAGGGGACCCCCAGCATTTT. This gives the protein CASSKGAGDPQHF. This chain joins TRBV21-1 and TRBJ1-5; the table's D call of TRBD1 was not tested on the DNA. TRBV21-1 is a pseudogene locus. The CDR3 extends over 13 amino acids.

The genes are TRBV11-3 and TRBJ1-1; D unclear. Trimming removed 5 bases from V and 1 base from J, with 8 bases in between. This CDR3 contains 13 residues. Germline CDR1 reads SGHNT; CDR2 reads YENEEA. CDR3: CASSLDANTEAFF. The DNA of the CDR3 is TGTGCCAGCAGCCTGGATGCGAACACTGAAGCTTTCTTT.

The CDR3 bases are TGTGCCAGTAGTATGAACCCCGGACAGGCCCGAACCACCGGGGAGCTGTTTTTT. Protein: CASSMNPGQARTTGELFF. The V gene is TRBV19, the J gene TRBJ2-2, with TRBD1 identical over 7 bases. Germline lookup yields CDR1 LNHDA and CDR2 SQIVND (reference sequence). The CDR3 covers 18 residues. With 3 bases clipped from V and 4 bases from J, the junction kept 14 bases outside the gene matches.

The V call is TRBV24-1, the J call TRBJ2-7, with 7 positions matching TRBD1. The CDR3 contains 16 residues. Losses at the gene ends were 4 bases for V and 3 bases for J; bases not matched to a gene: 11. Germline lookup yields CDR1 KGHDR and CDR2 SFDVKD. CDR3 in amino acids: CATSEGSTGKNYEQYF. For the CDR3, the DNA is TGTGCCACCAGTGAGGGTTCGACAGGGAAGAACTACGAGCAGTACTTC.

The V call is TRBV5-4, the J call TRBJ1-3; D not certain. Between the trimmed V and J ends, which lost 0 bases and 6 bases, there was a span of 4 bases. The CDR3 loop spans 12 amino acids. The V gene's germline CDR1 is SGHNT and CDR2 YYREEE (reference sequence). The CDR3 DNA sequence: TGTGCCAGCAGCTTGGATCAAAACACCATATATTTT. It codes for CASSLDQNTIYF.

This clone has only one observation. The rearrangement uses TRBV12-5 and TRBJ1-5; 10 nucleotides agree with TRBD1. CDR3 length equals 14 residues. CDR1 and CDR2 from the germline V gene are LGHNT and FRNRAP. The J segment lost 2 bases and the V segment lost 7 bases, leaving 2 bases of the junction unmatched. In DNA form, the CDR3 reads TGTGCTAGTGAAGGACAGGGGGGCAATCAGCCCCAGCATTTT. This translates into CASEGQGGNQPQHF.

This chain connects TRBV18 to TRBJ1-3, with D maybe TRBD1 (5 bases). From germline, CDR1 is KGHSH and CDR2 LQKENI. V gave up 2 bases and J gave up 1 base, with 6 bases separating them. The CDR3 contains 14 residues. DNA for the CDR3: TGTGCCAGCTCACCAGGGGCTTCTGGAAACACCATATATTTT. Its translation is CASSPGASGNTIYF.

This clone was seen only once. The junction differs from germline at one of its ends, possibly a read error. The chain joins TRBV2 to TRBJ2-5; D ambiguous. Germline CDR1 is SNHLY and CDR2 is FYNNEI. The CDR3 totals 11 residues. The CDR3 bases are TGTGCCAGCAGTGGCGGAGAGGCCCAGTACTTC. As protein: CASSGGEAQYF.

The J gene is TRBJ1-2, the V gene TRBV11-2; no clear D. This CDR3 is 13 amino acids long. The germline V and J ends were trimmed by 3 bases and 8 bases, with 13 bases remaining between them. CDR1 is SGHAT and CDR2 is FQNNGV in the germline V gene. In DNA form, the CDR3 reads TGTGCCAGCAGCTTCCAGGTAGCGGAGGGCTACACCTTC. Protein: CASSFQVAEGYTF.

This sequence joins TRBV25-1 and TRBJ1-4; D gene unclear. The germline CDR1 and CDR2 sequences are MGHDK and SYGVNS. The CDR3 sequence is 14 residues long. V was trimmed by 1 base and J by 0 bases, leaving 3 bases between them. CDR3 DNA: TGTGCCAGCAGTGAATCGGCAACTAATGAAAAACTGTTTTTT. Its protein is CASSESATNEKLFF.

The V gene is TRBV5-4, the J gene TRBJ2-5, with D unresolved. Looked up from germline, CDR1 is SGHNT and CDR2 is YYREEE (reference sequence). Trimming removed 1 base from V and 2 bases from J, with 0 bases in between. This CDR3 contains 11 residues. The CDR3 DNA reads TGTGCCAGCAGCTTGCAAGAGACCCAGTACTTC. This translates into CASSLQETQYF.

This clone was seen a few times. The CDR3 DNA reads as TGTGCCAGCAGCCCCGGGACAGGGGTTCGAGAGACCCAGTACTTC. Residues: CASSPGTGVRETQYF. The J gene is TRBJ2-5, the V gene TRBV7-9; 10 nucleotides line up with TRBD1. The length of the CDR3 is 15 residues. Trimming removed 5 bases from V and 4 bases from J; junction bases left unmatched: 7. The germline gives CDR1 SEHNR, CDR2 FQNEAQ (reference sequence).